One and the same sample provided the 10 T cell receptor beta chains below, sequenced in a study of T cells in Graves' hyperthyroidism and ophthalmopathy. Authors of the study amplified TCR beta CDR3 regions from RNA transcripts. The HTBI primer set was used in a first-round RT-PCR of the TCR CDR3. TCRdb re-analysed the multiplex PCR reads in MiXCR, keeping a single row per CDR3 protein. The sample comprises 600,000 to 900,000 distinct CDR3 sequences, roughly 15% of which are singletons, and around 8.1% rests with the top ten. Sequencing was performed on blood. These receptors all stem from a man aged 18 to 35 with Graves' hyperthyroidism.

A few counts support this clonotype. This chain uses TRBV5-1 with TRBJ1-1; D is ambiguous. Germline loops: CDR1 SGHRS, CDR2 YFSETQ. The ends were cut back, 0 bases at V and 2 bases at J, with 11 bases in the middle. The CDR3 is made up of 15 amino acids. This CDR3 reads CASSLGPAGNTEAFF. DNA of the CDR3: TGCGCCAGCAGCTTGGGCCCGGCAGGAAACACTGAAGCTTTCTTT.

This chain connects TRBV20-1 to TRBJ2-3; 13 positions agree with TRBD2. The CDR3 spans 14 residues. V was clipped by 4 bases and J by 6 bases; unmatched bases: 4. Germline assignment: CDR1 DFQATT and CDR2 SNEGSKA (reference sequence). The CDR3 here is CSAKLAGGGDTQYF. CDR3 sequence (DNA): TGCAGTGCTAAACTAGCGGGAGGGGGGGATACGCAGTATTTT.

There are many counts of this clonotype. This chain links TRBV4-1 with TRBJ2-1; D unresolved. Trimming took off 6 bases at V and 0 bases at J, with 15 bases between the two ends. The germline V gene encodes CDR1 MGHRA and CDR2 YSYEKL. The CDR3 is made up of 16 amino acids. This chain's CDR3 is CASRPNLIRSYNEQFF. CDR3 DNA sequence: TGCGCCAGCAGGCCCAACCTAATCCGCTCCTACAATGAGCAGTTCTTC.

In its sample, this clonotype was seen a few times. The chain carries TRBV6-2 or TRBV6-3 and TRBJ2-5, with D maybe TRBD2 (6 bases). Trimming cost V 2 bases and J 2 bases, with 24 bases left between them. The CDR3 length is 19 residues. Per the germline V gene, CDR1 is MNHEY and CDR2 is SVGEGT. Written as DNA, the CDR3 is TGTGCCAGCAGTTACGTCCCTTTAGCGGTAAACAACCAGCAAGAGACCCAGTACTTC. Protein sequence: CASSYVPLAVNNQQETQYF.

This clonotype was counted between two and nine times. This chain joins TRBV11-2 and TRBJ1-1; TRBD1 might be the D (6 bases). The germline V gene encodes CDR1 SGHAT and CDR2 FQNNGV. Trimming left V 5 bases short and J 3 bases short, with 16 bases between. The CDR3 sequence is 15 residues long. CDR3 bases: TGTGCCAGCAGCCGAATTGACAGGTCCGACACTGAAGCTTTCTTT. Translating it yields CASSRIDRSDTEAFF. The variable domain in full, completed from reference TRBV11-2 and TRBJ1-1, reads EAGVAQSPRYKIIEKRQSVAFWCNPISGHATLYWYQQILGQGPKLLIQFQNNGVVDDSQLPKDRFSAERLKGVDSTLKIQPAKLEDSAVYLCASSRIDRSDTEAFFGQGTRLTVV.

This clonotype has a count of ten or more. The rearrangement joins TRBV28 to TRBJ2-5; D call uncertain. This CDR3 has 14 residues. The germline V gene has CDR1 MDHEN and CDR2 SYDVKM. V dropped 6 bases and J dropped 4 bases, with 15 bases sitting between them. CDR3 sequence (DNA): TGTGCCAGCAGCTTCTCGAGGTGGGGAGAGACCCAGTACTTC. This encodes CASSFSRWGETQYF.

This clonotype was seen ten or more times. The chain couples TRBV28 to TRBJ2-7; unclear D gene. The CDR3 is 12 residues long. CDR1 and CDR2 from the germline V gene are MDHEN and SYDVKM. V lost 6 bases to trimming and J lost 1 base, with 7 bases between them. The DNA of the CDR3 is TGTGCCAGCAGCCGTCTTTCCTACGAGCAGTACTTC. Translation gives CASSRLSYEQYF. Full variable domain (missing parts from reference TRBV28 and TRBJ2-7): DVKVTQSSRYLVKRTGEKVFLECVQDMDHENMFWYRQDPGLGLRLIYFSYDVKMKEKGDIPEGYSVSREKKERFSLILESASTNQTSMYLCASSRLSYEQYFGPGTRLTVT.

For the CDR3, the DNA is TGTGCCAGCAGCGTAGAGGGAGGACCCTACGAGCAGTACTTC. Translating it yields CASSVEGGPYEQYF. The V and J genes are TRBV9 and TRBJ2-7, with D possibly TRBD2 on 6 matching bases. V shed 0 bases and J shed 2 bases, with 9 bases lying between them. The CDR3 loop spans 14 amino acids. Germline V gene data show CDR1 as SGDLS and CDR2 as YYNGEE.

This clonotype was recorded a few times. The rearrangement uses TRBV29-1 and TRBJ2-2; perhaps TRBD2 as D (5 bases). Germline V CDR1 and CDR2: SQVTM, ANQGSEA. V lost 6 bases and J lost 0, with 8 bases in between. The CDR3 spans 13 residues. The CDR3 loop reads CSVRVPNTGELFF. DNA of the CDR3: TGCAGCGTGAGGGTACCGAACACCGGGGAGCTGTTTTTT.

This clonotype was observed a handful of times. The chain employs TRBV30 and TRBJ1-5; D unclear. CDR3 length: 15 amino acids. V lost 0 bases to trimming and J lost 0 bases, with 9 bases between them. Germline V lookup: CDR1 GTSNPN, CDR2 SVGIG (reference sequence). CDR3 in amino acids: CAWSVSSGSNQPQHF. CDR3 nucleotide sequence: TGTGCCTGGAGTGTATCATCGGGTAGCAATCAGCCCCAGCATTTT.